Given below is one TCR beta chain in context. Its antigen specificity is not known. The sample holds no much larger clone one base away, and base qualities are not on file. These data belong to a study of shared clonotypes between healthy human individuals (dated by TCRdb to the early 2020s). In terms of the full investigation: A couple of women and a few men aged 18 to 49 years were included in the cohort. To estimate repertoire size and how much clonotype sharing occurs between individuals, the study deeply sequenced the blood TCR repertoires of about five healthy adults. Libraries were prepared and TCR repertoires were sequenced by different laboratories using diverse techniques, in order to increase sequencing depth and limit assay-specific biases. For each donor, CD4 naive and CD4 memory were each run on three plates, CD8 naive on two plates, and CD8 memory on one plate. Each donor's leukapheresis produced roughly between roughly 0.85 and 9 billion PBMCs. Beyond this particular receptor, the publication reports: Compared with non-shared clonotypes, the clonotypes found in all four sorted-subset donors had higher generation probabilities. Naive subsets generally had larger estimated clonotype richness than memory subsets. Across several donors, around 5% of naive CD4, roughly 3.4% of naive CD8, approximately 2.5% of memory CD4, and about 0.4% of memory CD8 clonotypes were shared. Based on pairwise subsampling, the degree of clonotype sharing among donors was expected to be affected by sequencing depth. Sampling was restricted to blood, and TCR repertoires in tissue are likely to differ from TCR repertoires in blood. Even with the large sequencing depth, rarefaction of the sorted-subset datasets indicated that sequencing was incomplete. The genetic and exposure-history diversity represented was limited by the small number of donors.

Using the deep immunoSEQ assay, multiplex PCR amplified TCR CDR3 regions from genomic DNA. Extracted genomic DNA from each cell subset was spread evenly across all wells of several immunoSEQ 96-well plates, with each plate serving as a replicate. For sorted subsets, about 220 ng of genomic DNA, equivalent to 30,000 or so T cell genomes, went into each replicate PCR. Purified libraries were measured with a Qubit 3.0 fluorometer, size-checked on a Bioanalyzer 2100, and measured again with the KAPA Library Quantification kit. Each immunoSEQ 96-well plate was sequenced on its own single-read 150-cycle Illumina NextSeq 550 flow cell. As for how the authors treated the data: Because the immunoSEQ output held only junctional sequences and lacked quality scores, the filtering could not match the filtering applied to full-length reads. Sequences were annotated with PyIR, a Python wrapper for IgBLAST v1.9, using IMGT germline references to assign V/J genes and CDR3. Reads were filtered out if the reads had weak V/J assignments (E-value above 1e-6), no CDR3, stop codons, out-of-frame junctions, or ambiguous translated residues. A V3J clonotype was defined by an identical inferred V gene, J gene, and CDR3 amino acid sequence. Percentage overlap between repertoires was calculated by dividing the number of shared unique clonotypes by the size of the smaller repertoire. Repertoire richness was assessed with RTK rarefaction, the Chao1 estimator, and Recon v2.1 estimates of unobserved clonotypes. Generation probabilities were computed with OLGA for all TCRbeta clonotypes obtained by the gDNA method from a few donors. This immuneACCESS table, as held by TCRdb, lists in-frame sequences with V and J called but not all clones. Of the missing ones, under half trace to an unresolved V gene in checked studies; the others have no known cause. V and J calls and clone size are as listed in that table; D and trimming were resolved from the DNA. The sample table records about 2.2 million clones; about 93% of these occur just once. The ten most abundant clones make up about 1.6% of the sample.

CD8 naive samples were obtained by positive selection for CCR7 among CD45RO-negative cells, yielding a CD45RA+CCR7+ population from which TemRA cells were excluded. Healthy HIV-negative adults with no recently reported acute infections or vaccinations were included as donors. All donors were Caucasian adults living in Nashville, Tennessee, USA. Blood was obtained by leukapheresis, after which PBMCs were separated by Ficoll-Histopaque density gradient centrifugation and cryopreserved in liquid nitrogen vapor phase. Analytical flow cytometry was used to check the purity and quantity of each magnetically sorted T cell population. Genomic DNA was isolated from each sorted fraction and quantified by UV absorbance on a Nanodrop 2000c. CDR1 is given as MNHEY and CDR2 as SMNVEV, both from the germline V gene (reference sequence). Trimming removed 7 bases from V and 4 bases from J; the gene matches leave 7 bases unexplained. The CDR3 holds 15 amino acids from the cysteine to the phenylalanine. The entry retains the CDR3 DNA only, 45 bases that are in frame from base 1.

The chain is encoded by TRBV27 joined to TRBJ2-3, with 11 bases aligning to TRBD2. The TCR sequence derives from a man between 18 and 35 years old in good health. Some clones in this sample may be carry-over from other donors' samples. The sample taken for sequencing was naive CD8+ T cells from PBMCs. The sample's cell subset or site label is to be understood as: CD45RA+CCR7+. The CDR3 protein is CASKVAGGPPDTQYF. The sequenced DNA: TGTGCCAGCAAAGTAGCGGGAGGGCCACCAGATACGCAGTATTTT.